This T cell receptor beta chain was captured in a study of monozygotic twins with cystic fibrosis. Overall study context: Libraries were built from about 3 micrograms of fragmented DNA using roughly 15 PCR cycles. Study-level points and caveats: Low clonality (median roughly 0.0099) suggested a mostly naive repertoire.

CDR3 size: 18 residues. CDR1 SGHTA and CDR2 FQGNSA come from the germline V gene. The V gene end was trimmed by 1 base and the J gene end by 7 bases; junction bases not matched to a gene: 17. Points on this clone: Its matching antigen is unknown.

Measured with immunoSEQ multiplex PCR; TCRdb has only the in-frame clones, and not every one. The top ten clones hold around 0.15% of a sample with 30,000 to 35,000 clones, around 96% of them seen once. The receptor comes from a girl aged 2 to 10 with cystic fibrosis. This chain joins TRBV7-2 and TRBJ1-2; 8 nucleotides align to TRBD1. Sequencing was carried out using blood. This CDR3 is CASSLVGTGGFLPLGYTF. CDR3 nucleotides: TGTGCCAGCAGCTTAGTCGGAACAGGGGGATTCCTCCCCCTTGGCTACACCTTC.